What follows are 27 T cell receptor beta chains derived from one specimen sequenced in a study of blood T cells in healthy people across ages. Primers used in a second PCR of about 6 to 12 cycles were a sample-barcoded 5' primer and a J-beta primer mix. TCRdb called the 5' RACE reads again in MiXCR, with one record for every CDR3 protein. The data hold a few hundred thousand distinct CDR3 sequences, with 27% observed a single time. Sequencing was carried out using blood. Receptors originate from a woman aged 70 to 79 in good health.

This clonotype occurred a few times. The V gene is TRBV10-3, the J gene TRBJ2-1; TRBD1 matches 8 bases. The DNA end is a closer match to TRBJ2-5, so the J assignment may be wrong. The CDR3 covers 13 residues. Germline V gene sequence: CDR1 ENHRY, CDR2 SYGVKD. The CDR3 region is CASRGQGMETQYF. As DNA, the CDR3 is TGTGCCAGCCGTGGACAGGGCATGGAGACCCAGTACTTC.

This sequence joins TRBV20-1 and TRBJ2-7; 13 positions agree with TRBD2. Trimming cost V 6 bases and J 7 bases; bases outside gene matches: 6. The CDR3 is made up of 13 amino acids. The germline V gene has CDR1 DFQATT and CDR2 SNEGSKA (reference sequence). CDR3: CSATSGGAYEQYF. CDR3 nucleotides: TGCAGTGCCACTAGCGGGGGGGCTTATGAGCAGTACTTC.

J is TRBJ2-1 and V is TRBV29-1, with a weak D call TRBD1 (6 bases). There are 15 residues in the CDR3. Per germline, CDR1 SQVTM and CDR2 ANQGSEA. Between the trimmed V and J ends, which lost 4 bases and 0 bases, there was a span of 13 bases. CDR3 in amino acids: CSVGQGTFSYNEQFF. The CDR3 DNA sequence: TGCAGCGTTGGGCAGGGGACCTTCTCCTACAATGAGCAGTTCTTC.

The CDR3 sequence: CASSFLGGRQETQYF. The CDR3 region has the DNA TGCGCCAGCAGCTTTTTGGGCGGCCGACAAGAGACCCAGTACTTC. The gene calls are TRBV5-1 and TRBJ2-5, with D uncertain. The CDR3 sequence is 15 residues long. V lost 2 bases, J lost 2 bases, and 13 bases lay in between. Germline V gene lookup returns CDR1 SGHRS and CDR2 YFSETQ.

The chain has TRBV7-2 and TRBJ2-1; D uncertain. This CDR3 has 15 amino acids. V was shortened by 0 bases and J by 3 bases, with 9 bases between the two germline ends. Germline loops: CDR1 SGHTA, CDR2 FQGNSA. The CDR3 reads CASSLAWADYNEQFF. The CDR3 nucleotides read TGTGCCAGCAGCTTAGCGTGGGCGGACTACAATGAGCAGTTCTTC. The full variable domain, completed using reference TRBV7-2 and TRBJ2-1, is GAGVSQSPSNKVTEKGKDVELRCDPISGHTALYWYRQSLGQGLEFLIYFQGNSAPDKSGLPSDRFSAERTGGSVSTLTIQRTQQEDSAVYLCASSLAWADYNEQFFGPGTRLTVL.

In its sample, this clonotype was seen a few times. This chain links TRBV6-5 with TRBJ2-1; perhaps TRBD1 as D (6 bases). CDR1 MNHEY and CDR2 SVGAGI come from the germline V gene. The CDR3 has 12 amino acids. The V end lost 9 bases, the J end lost 4 bases, and 10 bases lay between the germline ends. CDR3 sequence: CASTGWYNEQFF. The CDR3, as DNA: TGTGCCAGTACAGGGTGGTACAATGAGCAGTTCTTC.

This chain connects TRBV20-1 to TRBJ2-5, with TRBD2 identical over 9 bases. CDR1 is DFQATT, CDR2 SNEGSKA, per germline (reference sequence). The V and J ends lost 5 bases and 0 bases, in that order; junction bases with no gene match: 10. The CDR3 sequence is 16 residues long. CDR3 nucleotides: TGCAGTGCTCGCACCAGCGGGGGGCTGTACCAAGAGACCCAGTACTTC. Its translation is CSARTSGGLYQETQYF.

This chain links TRBV24-1 with TRBJ2-3; 8 bases line up with TRBD2. The CDR3 contains 15 residues. J was trimmed by 3 bases and V by 5 bases; bases with no gene match: 6. Germline CDR1 KGHDR, CDR2 SFDVKD. CDR3 in DNA: TGTGCCACCAGTGGAGCAGCGGGAGATACAGATACGCAGTATTTT. Amino acids: CATSGAAGDTDTQYF.

The chain links TRBV6-2 or TRBV6-3 to TRBJ2-5; TRBD1 agrees at 8 bases. J was trimmed by 1 base and V by 6 bases; bases with no gene match: 4. Germline-derived CDR1 and CDR2 are MNHEY and SVGEGT. The CDR3 sequence is 14 residues long. The DNA for the CDR3 is TGTGCCAGCAGCGACAGGGGTGGCCAAGAGACCCAGTACTTC. Protein product: CASSDRGGQETQYF.

This clonotype was seen more than once but under ten times. The chain carries TRBV12-5 and TRBJ2-5; a possible D gene is TRBD2 (6 bases). The DNA matches TRBJ2-7 better at its end, which makes the J call doubtful. Germline V lookup: CDR1 LGHNT, CDR2 FRNRAP. This CDR3 spans 14 amino acids. The CDR3 region has the DNA TGTGCTAGTGGTTCCCGGGACTCATCCTACGAGCAGTACTTC. It is translated as CASGSRDSSYEQYF.

V gene TRBV29-1 combines with J gene TRBJ1-2, with 10 bases lining up with TRBD1. This CDR3 has 14 residues. CDR1 is SQVTM, CDR2 ANQGSEA, per germline. The V and J ends lost 4 bases and 4 bases, in that order; junction bases with no gene match: 6. CDR3 DNA: TGCAGCGTTGGTTGGACAGGGGGAGGCTATGGCTACACCTTC. This sequence encodes CSVGWTGGGYGYTF. Full variable domain (outside the CDR3, taken from reference TRBV29-1 and TRBJ1-2): SAVISQKPSRDICQRGTSLTIQCQVDSQVTMMFWYRQQPGQSLTLIATANQGSEATYESGFVIDKFPISRPNLTFSTLTVSNMSPEDSSIYLCSVGWTGGGYGYTFGSGTRLTVV.

The J gene is TRBJ1-2, the V gene TRBV6-5; D gene uncertain. V was shortened by 0 bases and J by 4 bases, with 12 bases between the two germline ends. Germline V lookup: CDR1 MNHEY, CDR2 SVGAGI. The CDR3 covers 15 residues. CDR3 coding DNA: TGTGCCAGCAGTTACTCGAGGGCAGGAGGCTATGGCTACACCTTC. Translated, it gives CASSYSRAGGYGYTF.

DNA for the CDR3: TGTGCCATCTCCGCTAACGGGGCTCAGGGCTATGGCTACACCTTC. Translating it yields CAISANGAQGYGYTF. The chain joins TRBV6-5 to TRBJ1-2, with D possibly TRBD1 on 5 matching bases. Germline V CDR1 and CDR2: MNHEY, SVGAGI. This CDR3 has 15 amino acids. V was clipped by 10 bases and J by 4 bases, with 22 bases between them.

The chain employs TRBV5-1 and TRBJ2-1; TRBD2 agrees at 11 bases. The CDR3 runs to 16 residues. The ends lost 4 bases at V and 3 bases at J; junction bases unmatched: 6. Germline-derived CDR1 and CDR2 are SGHRS and YFSETQ. Here the CDR3 DNA reads TGCGCCAGCAGCGGGGGGACTAGCGGTTTCTACAATGAGCAGTTCTTC. It is translated as CASSGGTSGFYNEQFF.

The J gene is TRBJ1-1, the V gene TRBV27; tentatively, D is TRBD1 (6 bases). Looked up from germline, CDR1 is MNHEY and CDR2 is SMNVEV (reference sequence). The CDR3 loop spans 13 amino acids. Deletions cut 5 bases from V and 4 bases from J, with 11 bases between. The CDR3 protein is CASSLTGITEAFF. DNA for the CDR3: TGTGCCAGCAGTCTCACAGGGATCACTGAAGCTTTCTTT.

There are a few counts of this clonotype. The chain couples TRBV14 to TRBJ1-1, with D hard to call. The length of the CDR3 is 13 residues. V shed 3 bases and J shed 4 bases, with 9 bases lying between them. The V gene's germline CDR1 is SGHDN and CDR2 FVKESK. This chain's CDR3 is CASSQNSLTEAFF. The CDR3 DNA sequence: TGTGCCAGCAGCCAGAATTCGCTCACTGAAGCTTTCTTT.

J is TRBJ2-5 and V is TRBV3-1; TRBD1 matches at 9 bases. The DNA end favors TRBJ2-7, so the J call may be wrong. The length of the CDR3 is 15 residues. The germline gives CDR1 LGHDT, CDR2 YNNKEL (reference sequence). In DNA form, the CDR3 reads TGTGCCAGCACCGATATGGGACAGGGAGTCAACGAGCAGTACTTC. Translating gives CASTDMGQGVNEQYF.

This clonotype occurred once. The junction and the germline gene differ at one end; a read error may be behind it. V is TRBV10-3 and J is TRBJ2-5, with 7 bases fitting TRBD1. The length of the CDR3 is 14 residues. Germline CDR1 reads ENHRY; CDR2 reads SYGVKD. DNA for the CDR3: TGTGCCATCAGTGGTACAGGGGTAGGAGAGACCCAGCACTTC. Translated: CAISGTGVGETQHF.

The genes are TRBV15 and TRBJ1-1; a weak D match, TRBD1 (5 bases). CDR3 length equals 14 residues. Germline-derived CDR1 and CDR2 are LNHNV and YYDKDF (reference sequence). Trimming removed 5 bases from V and 7 bases from J, with 17 bases in between. CDR3 residues: CATSLEGMAREAFF. The DNA for the CDR3 is TGTGCCACCAGCCTAGAGGGGATGGCGCGTGAAGCTTTCTTT.

This clonotype has a handful of counts. V usage is TRBV20-1 and J usage is TRBJ2-5; D might be TRBD2 (5 bases). The CDR3 consists of 19 residues. The germline V and J ends were trimmed by 0 bases and 5 bases, with 28 bases remaining between them. The germline V gene encodes CDR1 DFQATT and CDR2 SNEGSKA (reference sequence). The chain's CDR3 is CSARDVQFSGRLEFETQYF. CDR3 sequence (DNA): TGCAGTGCTAGAGACGTACAATTCAGCGGCAGGTTGGAATTTGAGACCCAGTACTTC.

This clonotype has only a few counts. The chain uses TRBV15 and TRBJ2-1; TRBD2 might be the D (5 bases). This CDR3 contains 17 residues. V lost 0 bases and J lost 2, with 14 bases in between. Per the germline V gene, CDR1 is LNHNV and CDR2 is YYDKDF (reference sequence). The CDR3 DNA reads as TGTGCCACCAGCAGAGATCGGGGTAGCGTGACCTACAATGAGCAGTTCTTC. Translating gives CATSRDRGSVTYNEQFF.

The V call is TRBV7-9, the J call TRBJ2-1; no reliable D call. CDR3 length: 13 residues. Germline lookup yields CDR1 SEHNR and CDR2 FQNEAQ (reference sequence). V lost 2 bases, J lost 4 bases, and 6 bases lay in between. The CDR3 sequence: CASSLFEYNEQFF. The CDR3 bases are TGTGCCAGCAGCTTATTTGAGTACAATGAGCAGTTCTTC.

The chain joins TRBV3-1 to TRBJ1-1; no firm D call. The CDR3 is 13 residues long. Germline CDR1 is LGHDT and CDR2 is YNNKEL (reference sequence). V dropped 1 base and J dropped 3 bases, with 6 bases sitting between them. The CDR3 DNA sequence: TGTGCCAGCAGCCAAGGGGTTTACACTGAAGCTTTCTTT. This translates into CASSQGVYTEAFF. Looking up the rest from reference TRBV3-1 and TRBJ1-1 gives the full variable domain: DTAVSQTPKYLVTQMGNDKSIKCEQNLGHDTMYWYKQDSKKFLKIMFSYNNKELIINETVPNRFSPKSPDKAHLNLHINSLELGDSAVYFCASSQGVYTEAFFGQGTRLTVV.

The chain combines TRBV20-1 with TRBJ1-2; D is undetermined. Trimming removed 3 bases at V and 2 bases at J, with 13 bases between. Germline CDR1 DFQATT, CDR2 SNEGSKA (reference sequence). CDR3 length: 14 amino acids. The CDR3 spells CSASLAGLNYGYTF. CDR3 bases: TGCAGTGCTAGTCTGGCAGGTTTGAACTATGGCTACACCTTC.

The chain links TRBV30 to TRBJ2-7; no firm D call. The germline V gene encodes CDR1 GTSNPN and CDR2 SVGIG (reference sequence). The CDR3 has 12 amino acids. Trimming removed 0 bases from V and 7 bases from J, with 10 bases in between. The CDR3 is CAWSVFTLEQYF. The CDR3, as DNA: TGTGCCTGGAGTGTCTTTACCTTAGAGCAGTACTTC.

This clonotype was observed a few times. The chain links TRBV5-1 to TRBJ1-1, with D tentatively TRBD1 (6 bases). With 1 base removed from V and 9 bases from J, the gap between germline ends came to 28 bases. The CDR3 is 18 residues long. Germline CDR1 reads SGHRS; CDR2 reads YFSETQ. The DNA for the CDR3 is TGCGCCAGCAGCTTGAAGCAGGGGAATTTCGCGGGCCAGTCGAAAGCTTTCTTT. Translation gives CASSLKQGNFAGQSKAFF.

The rearrangement links TRBV2 to TRBJ1-2; tentatively, D is TRBD1 (5 bases). Germline V gives CDR1 SNHLY, CDR2 FYNNEI. The CDR3 consists of 13 residues. V lost 10 bases, J lost 3 bases, and 15 bases lay in between. This CDR3 reads CATGGLGDYGYTF. The DNA of the CDR3 is TGTGCCACCGGGGGACTGGGTGACTATGGCTACACCTTC.